This TCR beta chain was recorded in a study of CD8 T cells in Susac syndrome. The RNA input was roughly 0.45 to 1 ug, and it was reverse transcribed with random hexamers. TCRdb re-called the immunoSEQ multiplex PCR reads with MiXCR, one entry per CDR3 protein. This table holds some 240,000 distinct CDR3 sequences, 96% found once. Germline loops: CDR1 SGDLS, CDR2 YYNGEE. Trimming took 3 bases from V and 0 from J, leaving 10 bases between them. The CDR3 length is 15 residues. Regarding this clonotype: Antigen unknown.

Study conclusions and caveats: The Susac syndrome CD4+ T cell repertoires displayed no clonal expansion.

This sequence originates from a human donor with Susac syndrome. The chain couples TRBV9 to TRBJ2-1, with D possibly matching TRBD2 (6 bases). Material for sequencing was CD4+ T cells from PBMCs. The chain's CDR3 is CASSDRTTSYNEQFF. CDR3 in DNA: TGTGCCAGCAGCGATCGGACTACCTCCTACAATGAGCAGTTCTTC.